Below are 4 T cell receptor beta chains sequenced from a single sample in a study of patients and donors after allogeneic stem cell transplantation. TCRdb processed the RT-PCR reads anew with MiXCR; each CDR3 protein has one entry. The data show some 150,000 distinct CDR3 sequences, about two fifths seen once. The material sequenced was blood, either unsorted or a sorted T cell fraction (not recorded which). These receptor sequences come from a human donor who was either an allogeneic HSCT recipient or a stem cell or donor lymphocyte infusion donor (not recorded which). It is not recorded whose cells these are; they may come from a transplant donor.

The chain carries TRBV6-2 or TRBV6-3 and TRBJ1-1; D possibly corresponds to TRBD1 (5 bases). V gave up 5 bases and J gave up 11 bases, with 15 bases separating them. The CDR3 loop spans 12 amino acids. Germline V gene data show CDR1 as MNHEY and CDR2 as SVGEGT. The CDR3 nucleotides are TGTGCCAGCAGTGGTCCCGGGAAGGGGGCTTTCTTT. It is translated as CASSGPGKGAFF.

This clonotype was seen at least ten times. The chain carries TRBV6-2 or TRBV6-3 and TRBJ1-1; TRBD1 matches 9 bases. The CDR3 consists of 14 residues. V was clipped by 0 bases and J by 7 bases; unmatched bases: 3. Germline loops: CDR1 MNHEY, CDR2 SVGEGT. CDR3 in DNA: TGTGCCAGCAGTTACTCCGACAGGGGGAATGAAGCTTTCTTT. It encodes CASSYSDRGNEAFF.

This clonotype was recorded only once. The CDR3 nucleotides read TGTGCCAGCAGCGTAGATTTGAGGGGGAGATACGATGAGCAGTTCTTC. Protein product: CASSVDLRGRYDEQFF. The chain has TRBV5-6 and TRBJ2-1; TRBD1 is a possible D gene (6 bases). Trimming removed 4 bases from V and 8 bases from J, with 22 bases in between. Germline V CDR1 and CDR2: SGHDT, YYEEEE. This CDR3 is built from 16 residues.

This clonotype was recorded a few times. The rearrangement uses TRBV7-8 and TRBJ1-6; TRBD1 might be the D (5 bases). The germline V gene encodes CDR1 SGHVS and CDR2 FQNEAQ. The V gene lost 5 bases and the J gene lost 10 bases, with 15 bases spanning the gap. The CDR3 totals 14 residues. CDR3 amino acids: CASSLWGKESPLHF. As DNA, the CDR3 is TGTGCCAGCAGCCTCTGGGGGAAGGAATCACCCCTCCACTTT.